A single sample is the source of the 14 T cell receptor beta chains below, sequenced in a study of T-cell memory formation after mild COVID-19. MiXCR was run by TCRdb on the 5' RACE reads, yielding one entry per CDR3 protein. The data hold 450,000 to 650,000 distinct CDR3 sequences, with approximately 21% observed a single time. Sequencing was done on a sample of PBMCs or a T cell subset sorted from them (not recorded which). These receptors were taken from an adult woman who had mild COVID-19 (a few samples of this study predate the infection). Cell type and time point are not known.

This clonotype showed up just a few times. The V and J genes are TRBV4-1 and TRBJ2-3; D gene uncertain. The germline CDR1 and CDR2 sequences are MGHRA and YSYEKL. The germline V and J ends were trimmed by 1 base and 5 bases, with 16 bases remaining between them. The CDR3 is made up of 16 amino acids. The CDR3 loop is CASSQGAARLGDTQYF. Written as DNA, the CDR3 is TGCGCCAGCAGCCAAGGGGCGGCTAGATTGGGAGATACGCAGTATTTT.

This clonotype has at least ten counts. The chain couples TRBV15 to TRBJ2-1, with D hard to call. With 1 base removed from V and 0 bases from J, the gap between germline ends came to 16 bases. The germline V gene has CDR1 LNHNV and CDR2 YYDKDF (reference sequence). The CDR3 is 18 residues long. The CDR3 protein is CATSRAVGFPGSYNEQFF. The CDR3 bases are TGTGCCACCAGCAGAGCTGTCGGCTTCCCGGGCTCCTACAATGAGCAGTTCTTC.

In this sample, this clonotype turned up a few times. The genes are TRBV29-1 and TRBJ2-7, with 7 bases identical to TRBD1. Germline lookup yields CDR1 SQVTM and CDR2 ANQGSEA. Unmatched junction bases numbered 7, after V lost 5 bases and J lost 3 bases. This CDR3 has 13 amino acids. CDR3 DNA: TGCAGCGTTTTAGCAGGGGGTATCTACGAGCAGTACTTC. It yields the protein CSVLAGGIYEQYF.

This chain links TRBV18 with TRBJ1-4, with TRBD1 matching 9 bases. CDR3 size: 17 residues. V lost 5 bases and J lost 8; bases outside the gene matches: 15. Germline lookup yields CDR1 KGHSH and CDR2 LQKENI. The CDR3 DNA follows: TGTGCCAGCTCATCGTCAACCCGGACAGGGGTCGGCGAAAAACTGTTTTTT. This sequence encodes CASSSSTRTGVGEKLFF.

This clonotype occurred a few times. The V and J genes are TRBV20-1 and TRBJ1-2; D is ambiguous. The CDR3 loop spans 12 amino acids. From germline, CDR1 is DFQATT and CDR2 SNEGSKA (reference sequence). The V and J ends lost 0 bases and 4 bases respectively, with 6 bases between them. The CDR3 DNA reads TGCAGTGCTAGAGAATCAGCCTATGGCTACACCTTC. It yields the protein CSARESAYGYTF.

The rearrangement links TRBV7-9 to TRBJ2-5; 9 bases map to TRBD2. CDR1 and CDR2 from the germline V gene are SEHNR and FQNEAQ (reference sequence). This CDR3 has 15 residues. V trimming: 5 bases; J trimming: 0 bases; junction bases outside the gene matches: 4. CDR3 region: CASSPAGGYQETQYF. The CDR3 region has the DNA TGTGCCAGCAGCCCCGCGGGGGGGTACCAAGAGACCCAGTACTTC.

The chain combines TRBV27 with TRBJ1-3; 7 nucleotides line up with TRBD1. CDR3 size: 14 residues. The V segment lost 4 bases and the J segment 4 bases; nucleotides outside the gene matches: 4. Germline loops: CDR1 MNHEY, CDR2 SMNVEV (reference sequence). Here the CDR3 reads CASSSQGVGNTIYF. In DNA form, the CDR3 reads TGTGCCAGCAGTTCTCAGGGGGTGGGAAACACCATATATTTT.

The V and J genes are TRBV12-3 or TRBV12-4 and TRBJ2-2; TRBD1 matches at 9 bases. The CDR3 is 16 residues long. V lost 9 bases and J lost 0; bases outside the gene matches: 8. The CDR3 is CASGETGGSNTGELFF. CDR3 DNA: TGTGCCAGTGGCGAAACAGGGGGCTCGAACACCGGGGAGCTGTTTTTT.

There are a few counts of this clonotype. This chain connects TRBV12-3 or TRBV12-4 to TRBJ2-6, with 8 positions matching TRBD1. J gave up 0 bases and V 5 bases, and 15 bases lay outside the gene matches. The CDR3 loop spans 20 amino acids. The CDR3 sequence: CASSPQGGRPASSGANVLTF. For the CDR3, the DNA is TGTGCCAGCAGTCCACAGGGGGGCAGACCTGCTAGCTCTGGGGCCAACGTCCTGACTTTC.

This clonotype was recorded a few times. The J gene is TRBJ2-3, the V gene TRBV19; a weak D match, TRBD2 (5 bases). Looked up from germline, CDR1 is LNHDA and CDR2 is SQIVND (reference sequence). CDR3 length equals 14 residues. V lost 5 bases to trimming and J lost 2 bases, with 11 bases between them. The CDR3 protein is CASSSRTFTDTQYF. The CDR3 DNA reads TGTGCCAGTAGTTCCCGGACTTTCACAGATACGCAGTATTTT.

This clonotype appeared a few times. The CDR3 region has the DNA TGTGCCAGCAGCTTAACAACTAGCGGTGGTGGCGAGCAGTACTTC. Its translation: CASSLTTSGGGEQYF. The V and J genes are TRBV11-1 and TRBJ2-7; 8 bases line up with TRBD2. Per germline, CDR1 SGHAT and CDR2 FQDESV (reference sequence). J gave up 6 bases and V 2 bases, and 9 bases lay outside the gene matches. This CDR3 comprises 15 residues.

The chain employs TRBV5-1 and TRBJ2-1; D may be TRBD1 (6 bases). This CDR3 spans 18 amino acids. Trimming took 4 bases from V and 1 from J, leaving 21 bases between them. Germline V CDR1 and CDR2: SGHRS, YFSETQ. The CDR3 here is CASSGIVQGRGSYNEQFF. CDR3 bases: TGCGCCAGCAGCGGAATCGTTCAGGGGAGAGGGTCCTACAATGAGCAGTTCTTC. Full variable domain (remainder filled in from reference TRBV5-1 and TRBJ2-1): KAGVTQTPRYLIKTRGQQVTLSCSPISGHRSVSWYQQTPGQGLQFLFEYFSETQRNKGNFPGRFSGRQFSNSRSEMNVSTLELGDSALYLCASSGIVQGRGSYNEQFFGPGTRLTVL.

In this sample, this clonotype turned up a few times. The chain uses TRBV7-9 and TRBJ2-7, with 7 bases lining up with TRBD1. From germline, CDR1 is SEHNR and CDR2 FQNEAQ (reference sequence). The trim removed 5 bases at V and 5 bases at J, leaving 12 bases unmatched. CDR3 length: 15 residues. This chain's CDR3 is CASSPRTGPVDEQYF. The CDR3 DNA is TGTGCCAGCAGCCCACGGACAGGTCCGGTGGACGAGCAGTACTTC.

This clonotype was seen only a few times. The rearrangement links TRBV2 to TRBJ1-5, with D possibly matching TRBD1 (6 bases). The CDR3 loop spans 18 amino acids. V lost 5 bases, J lost 6 bases, and 26 bases lay in between. The germline V gene has CDR1 SNHLY and CDR2 FYNNEI. The CDR3 region is CASSPEGTLLPNGQPQHF. The CDR3 coding sequence is TGTGCCAGCAGTCCCGAAGGGACACTCTTACCGAACGGTCAGCCCCAGCATTTT. Together with reference TRBV2 and TRBJ1-5, the CDR3 gives the full variable domain: EPEVTQTPSHQVTQMGQEVILRCVPISNHLYFYWYRQILGQKVEFLVSFYNNEISEKSEIFDDQFSVERPDGSNFTLKIRSTKLEDSAMYFCASSPEGTLLPNGQPQHFGDGTRLSIL.